The 21 T cell receptor beta chains presented below share a single source sample, sequenced in a study of cytomegalovirus exposure and HLA in healthy donors. It was with 60 Vbeta and 13 Jbeta primers that the PCR ran. Libraries were prepared by immunoSEQ multiplex PCR; TCRdb keeps only in-frame clonotypes and omits some of them. The sample shows about 200,000 clones, 70% to 80% of them seen only once. Sequencing input: PBMCs. The source is a male donor in good health and CMV-seropositive.

V and J are TRBV6-6 and TRBJ1-3; the D is unclear. The CDR3 length is 15 residues. V was shortened by 7 bases and J by 0 bases, with 13 bases between the two germline ends. Germline V gene lookup returns CDR1 MNHNY and CDR2 SVGAGI (reference sequence). Here the CDR3 DNA reads TGTGCCAGCACCGTACAGCCCTACTCTGGAAACACCATATATTTT. It specifies CASTVQPYSGNTIYF.

This rearrangement joins TRBV5-1 to TRBJ2-1; possible D gene TRBD2, 5 bases. V was cut by 0 bases and J by 3 bases, with 16 bases left in between. The CDR3 has 17 amino acids. The germline V gene encodes CDR1 SGHRS and CDR2 YFSETQ. CDR3 amino acids: CASSLEFRGDYYNEQFF. The DNA for the CDR3 is TGCGCCAGCAGCTTGGAGTTCAGAGGAGACTACTACAATGAGCAGTTCTTC.

The CDR3 reads CASSLFRNQPQHF. In nucleotides, the CDR3 is TGTGCCAGCAGCTTATTCAGGAATCAGCCCCAGCATTTT. The chain couples TRBV7-2 to TRBJ1-5; D is uncertain. This CDR3 has 13 amino acids. Trimming took off 2 bases at V and 4 bases at J, with 6 bases between the two ends. Per germline, CDR1 SGHTA and CDR2 FQGNSA.

This sequence joins TRBV5-1 and TRBJ2-1; 8 bases align to TRBD1. CDR1 is SGHRS and CDR2 is YFSETQ in the germline V gene. V shed 4 bases, J shed 2 bases, and the junction held 5 bases outside the gene matches. The CDR3 has 15 amino acids. This CDR3 reads CASSQQGGPYNEQFF. CDR3 coding DNA: TGCGCCAGCAGCCAACAGGGGGGCCCCTACAATGAGCAGTTCTTC.

This sequence joins TRBV29-1 and TRBJ2-7, with 7 positions matching TRBD1. V lost 7 bases and J lost 0; bases outside the gene matches: 6. The CDR3 totals 13 residues. Germline CDR1 SQVTM, CDR2 ANQGSEA. The CDR3 sequence: CSGSRDSSYEQYF. CDR3 DNA: TGCAGCGGCAGCCGGGACAGCTCCTACGAGCAGTACTTC.

V usage is TRBV9 and J usage is TRBJ1-1, with TRBD1 as a possible D gene (6 bases). Germline lookup yields CDR1 SGDLS and CDR2 YYNGEE. V lost 0 bases, J lost 4 bases, and 16 bases lay in between. This CDR3 spans 16 amino acids. CDR3 protein: CASSVEGGAQSTEAFF. CDR3 nucleotide sequence: TGTGCCAGCAGCGTAGAGGGGGGGGCGCAGAGCACTGAAGCTTTCTTT.

The rearrangement links TRBV4-3 to TRBJ2-1, with TRBD1 as a possible D gene (6 bases). This CDR3 region has 17 residues. V lost 1 base to trimming and J lost 0 bases, with 13 bases between them. The V gene's germline CDR1 is LGHNA and CDR2 YSLEER. The DNA for the CDR3 is TGCGCCAGCAGCCAAGCAGTCGGACAGAGCTCCTACAATGAGCAGTTCTTC. Translated: CASSQAVGQSSYNEQFF.

This sequence joins TRBV27 and TRBJ1-1, with a weak D call TRBD1 (5 bases). CDR1 and CDR2 (germline): MNHEY, SMNVEV (reference sequence). The germline V and J ends were trimmed by 9 bases and 2 bases, with 13 bases remaining between them. The CDR3 totals 13 residues. CDR3 loop: CASKNQGNTEAFF. As DNA, the CDR3 is TGTGCCAGTAAGAATCAGGGAAACACTGAAGCTTTCTTT.

V gene TRBV9 combines with J gene TRBJ1-2; the match to TRBD1 covers 7 bases. The CDR3 runs to 15 residues. Per germline, CDR1 SGDLS and CDR2 YYNGEE. Germline trimming cut 0 bases from V and 4 bases from J; bases unmatched to any gene: 6. The chain's CDR3 is CASSVVTGPTYGYTF. The CDR3 DNA follows: TGTGCCAGCAGCGTAGTGACAGGGCCCACCTATGGCTACACCTTC.

Notes on this clone: The sample carries other DNA sequences with the same CDR3. The chain is built from TRBV7-2 and TRBJ2-1; 11 bases match TRBD2. CDR1 and CDR2 from the germline V gene are SGHTA and FQGNSA. Trimming removed 5 bases from V and 5 bases from J; junction bases left unmatched: 14. The length of the CDR3 is 18 residues. The CDR3, as DNA: TGTGCCAGCAGCCTCATCTTACTACTAGCGGGGGACCACAATGAGCAGTTCTTC. Its translation: CASSLILLLAGDHNEQFF.

CDR3 sequence reads: CASSLLVTTGELFF. DNA of the CDR3: TGTGCCAGCAGCCTTCTAGTGACCACCGGGGAGCTGTTTTTT. J is TRBJ2-2 and V is TRBV7-2; D gene ambiguous. The CDR3 runs to 14 residues. Germline loops: CDR1 SGHTA, CDR2 FQGNSA. V lost 5 bases and J lost 4, with 11 bases in between.

This clone was counted only a few times. The chain employs TRBV7-9 and TRBJ1-1; D might be TRBD1 (5 bases). Germline V lookup: CDR1 SEHNR, CDR2 FQNEAQ (reference sequence). Trimming removed 6 bases from V and 6 bases from J, with 14 bases in between. The CDR3 extends over 13 amino acids. The CDR3 DNA sequence: TGTGCCAGCAGATTGGCAGGGAATCCTGAAGCTTTCTTT. Its translation is CASRLAGNPEAFF.

This clone was observed a handful of times. This chain joins TRBV19 and TRBJ1-6; 8 nucleotides agree with TRBD1. The CDR3 extends over 16 amino acids. Losses at the gene ends were 0 bases for V and 7 bases for J; bases not matched to a gene: 5. Germline lookup yields CDR1 LNHDA and CDR2 SQIVND (reference sequence). CDR3 nucleotide sequence: TGTGCCAGTAGTATAGAAAGGGACAGGACAAATTCACCCCTCCACTTT. It codes for CASSIERDRTNSPLHF.

The chain uses TRBV5-5 and TRBJ1-4; 10 bases fit TRBD1. CDR1 SGHKS and CDR2 YYEKEE come from the germline V gene (reference sequence). The CDR3 loop spans 15 amino acids. Unmatched junction bases numbered 8, after V lost 4 bases and J lost 8 bases. DNA of the CDR3: TGTGCCAGCAGCCACCAGGGACAGGGGCACGAAAAACTGTTTTTT. It yields the protein CASSHQGQGHEKLFF. Full variable domain (outside the CDR3, taken from reference TRBV5-5 and TRBJ1-4): DAGVTQSPTHLIKTRGQQVTLRCSPISGHKSVSWYQQVLGQGPQFIFQYYEKEERGRGNFPDRFSARQFPNYSSELNVNALLLGDSALYLCASSHQGQGHEKLFFGSGTQLSVL.

The J gene is TRBJ2-1, the V gene TRBV5-1; 7 bases are a match to TRBD2. V was pared by 0 bases and J by 2 bases, with 5 bases of the junction left unmatched. CDR1 and CDR2 from the germline V gene are SGHRS and YFSETQ. The CDR3 length is 16 residues. The chain's CDR3 is CASSLVGGETYNEQFF. For the CDR3, the DNA is TGCGCCAGCAGCTTGGTGGGGGGGGAGACCTACAATGAGCAGTTCTTC.

In this sample, this clone turned up once. The chain recombines TRBV19 with TRBJ2-5, with 11 bases identical to TRBD1. Germline loops: CDR1 LNHDA, CDR2 SQIVND (reference sequence). This CDR3 is built from 14 residues. V lost 5 bases and J lost 5; bases outside the gene matches: 4. CDR3 in DNA: TGTGCCAGTAGTGCGGACAGGGGGCTGGAGACCCAGTACTTC. Translating gives CASSADRGLETQYF.

The V gene is TRBV29-1, the J gene TRBJ2-7; 7 bases match TRBD2. Trimming took 7 bases from V and 6 from J; bases not matched to a gene: 12. CDR3 length equals 13 residues. Germline V gene data show CDR1 as SQVTM and CDR2 as ANQGSEA. CDR3 sequence reads: CSGRTSASGEQYF. CDR3 nucleotides: TGCAGCGGGCGGACTAGTGCGAGCGGCGAGCAGTACTTC.

The genes are TRBV30 and TRBJ2-1, with 7 bases fitting TRBD2. There are 14 residues in the CDR3. The V gene end was trimmed by 4 bases and the J gene end by 3 bases; junction bases not matched to a gene: 6. CDR1 is GTSNPN and CDR2 is SVGIG in the germline V gene (reference sequence). This chain's CDR3 is CAWNPSGNYNEQFF. The CDR3, as DNA: TGTGCCTGGAACCCCAGCGGGAACTACAATGAGCAGTTCTTC.

The chain recombines TRBV30 with TRBJ1-4, with D possibly matching TRBD1 (5 bases). This CDR3 comprises 13 residues. Germline V gives CDR1 GTSNPN, CDR2 SVGIG (reference sequence). V was pared by 2 bases and J by 8 bases, with 12 bases between. CDR3 sequence (DNA): TGTGCCTGGAGTTCGGGGGGAAGGGAAAAACTGTTTTTT. Translating gives CAWSSGGREKLFF. Variable domain in full (rest from reference TRBV30 and TRBJ1-4): SQTIHQWPATLVQPVGSPLSLECTVEGTSNPNLYWYRQAAGRGLQLLFYSVGIGQISSEVPQNLSASRPQDRQFILSSKKLLLSDSGFYLCAWSSGGREKLFFGSGTQLSVL.

The rearrangement uses TRBV4-1 and TRBJ2-3; possible D gene TRBD1, 5 bases. V shed 2 bases and J shed 2 bases, with 17 bases lying between them. This CDR3 has 17 amino acids. CDR1 is MGHRA, CDR2 YSYEKL, per germline. The CDR3 sequence is CASSQLSGRGITDTQYF. The CDR3 DNA sequence: TGCGCCAGCAGCCAACTAAGTGGTAGGGGAATCACAGATACGCAGTATTTT.

The chain couples TRBV6-5 to TRBJ1-2; no definite D call. The germline V gene encodes CDR1 MNHEY and CDR2 SVGAGI. The V end lost 7 bases, the J end lost 3 bases, and 18 bases lay between the germline ends. This CDR3 is built from 15 residues. In nucleotides, the CDR3 is TGTGCCAGCACAGACCCGGGTAGAAGCTACTATGGCTACACCTTC. It yields the protein CASTDPGRSYYGYTF.